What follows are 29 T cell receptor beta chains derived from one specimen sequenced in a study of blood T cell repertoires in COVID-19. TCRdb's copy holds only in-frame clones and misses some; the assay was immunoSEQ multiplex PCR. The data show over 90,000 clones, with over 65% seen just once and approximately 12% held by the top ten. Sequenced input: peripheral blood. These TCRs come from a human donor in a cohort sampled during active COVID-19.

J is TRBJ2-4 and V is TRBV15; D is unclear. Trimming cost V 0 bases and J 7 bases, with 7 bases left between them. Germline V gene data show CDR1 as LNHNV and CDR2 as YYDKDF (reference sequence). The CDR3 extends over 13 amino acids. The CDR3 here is CATSRDIRNIQYF. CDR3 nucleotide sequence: TGTGCCACCAGCAGAGATATTCGGAACATTCAGTACTTC.

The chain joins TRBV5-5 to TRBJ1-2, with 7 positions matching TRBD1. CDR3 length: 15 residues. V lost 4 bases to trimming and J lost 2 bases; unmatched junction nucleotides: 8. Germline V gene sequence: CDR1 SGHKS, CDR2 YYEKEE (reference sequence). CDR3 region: CASSLLTGKNYGYTF. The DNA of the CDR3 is TGTGCCAGCAGCCTACTGACAGGGAAAAACTATGGCTACACCTTC.

The CDR3 loop reads CASSPGQTRTNTEAFF. The CDR3 DNA sequence: TGTGCCAGCAGCCCGGGACAGACAAGAACGAACACTGAAGCTTTCTTT. This chain joins TRBV5-6 and TRBJ1-1, with 7 bases identical to TRBD1. With 4 bases clipped from V and 1 base from J, the junction kept 10 bases outside the gene matches. This CDR3 spans 16 amino acids. Germline V gene lookup returns CDR1 SGHDT and CDR2 YYEEEE.

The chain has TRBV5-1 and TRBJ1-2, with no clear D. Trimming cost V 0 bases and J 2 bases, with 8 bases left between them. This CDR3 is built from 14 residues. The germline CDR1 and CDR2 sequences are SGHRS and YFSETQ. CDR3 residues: CASSLDRPNYGYTF. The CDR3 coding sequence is TGCGCCAGCAGCTTGGACAGACCCAACTATGGCTACACCTTC.

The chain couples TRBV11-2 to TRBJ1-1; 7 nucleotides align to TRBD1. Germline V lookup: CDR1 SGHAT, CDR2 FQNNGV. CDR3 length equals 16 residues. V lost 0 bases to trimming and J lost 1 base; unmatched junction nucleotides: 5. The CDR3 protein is CASSLDRGTANTEAFF. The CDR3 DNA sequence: TGTGCCAGCAGCTTAGACCGCGGGACAGCGAACACTGAAGCTTTCTTT.

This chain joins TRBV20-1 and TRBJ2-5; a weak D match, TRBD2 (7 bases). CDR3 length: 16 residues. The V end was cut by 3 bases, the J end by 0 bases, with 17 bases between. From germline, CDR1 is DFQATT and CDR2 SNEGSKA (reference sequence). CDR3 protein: CSASPGGGRYQETQYF. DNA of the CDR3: TGCAGTGCTAGTCCTGGCGGGGGCCGGTACCAAGAGACCCAGTACTTC.

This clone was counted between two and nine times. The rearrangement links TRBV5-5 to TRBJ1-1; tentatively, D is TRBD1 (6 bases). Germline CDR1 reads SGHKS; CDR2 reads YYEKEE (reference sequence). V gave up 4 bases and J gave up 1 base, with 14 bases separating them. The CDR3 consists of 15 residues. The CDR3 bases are TGTGCCAGCAGCCCCTCGGGAGGGGGGAACACTGAAGCTTTCTTT. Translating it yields CASSPSGGGNTEAFF.

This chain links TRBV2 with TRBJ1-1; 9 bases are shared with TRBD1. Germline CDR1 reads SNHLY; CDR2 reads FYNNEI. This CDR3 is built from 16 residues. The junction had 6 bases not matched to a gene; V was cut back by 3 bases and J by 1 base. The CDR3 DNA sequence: TGTGCCAGCAGTGATGGACAGGGGACATCGAACACTGAAGCTTTCTTT. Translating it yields CASSDGQGTSNTEAFF.

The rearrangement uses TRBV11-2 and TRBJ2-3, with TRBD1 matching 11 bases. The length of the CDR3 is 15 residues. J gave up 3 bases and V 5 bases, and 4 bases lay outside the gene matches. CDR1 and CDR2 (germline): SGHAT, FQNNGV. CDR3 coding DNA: TGTGCCAGCAGCCTCGGGACAGGGGGAACAGATACGCAGTATTTT. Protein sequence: CASSLGTGGTDTQYF.

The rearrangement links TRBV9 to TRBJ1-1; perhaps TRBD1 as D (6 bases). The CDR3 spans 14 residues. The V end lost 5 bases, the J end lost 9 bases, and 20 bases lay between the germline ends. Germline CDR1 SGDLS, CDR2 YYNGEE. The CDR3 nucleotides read TGTGCCAGCAGTACTGGGCAGGGGACGATGAAAGCTTTCTTT. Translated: CASSTGQGTMKAFF.

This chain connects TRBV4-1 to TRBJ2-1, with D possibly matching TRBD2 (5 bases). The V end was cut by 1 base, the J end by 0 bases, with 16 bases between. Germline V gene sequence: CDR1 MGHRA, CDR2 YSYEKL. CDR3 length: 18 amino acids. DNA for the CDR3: TGCGCCAGCAGCCAAGTGTTGGCGGCTGGGAGCTCCTACAATGAGCAGTTCTTC. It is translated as CASSQVLAAGSSYNEQFF.

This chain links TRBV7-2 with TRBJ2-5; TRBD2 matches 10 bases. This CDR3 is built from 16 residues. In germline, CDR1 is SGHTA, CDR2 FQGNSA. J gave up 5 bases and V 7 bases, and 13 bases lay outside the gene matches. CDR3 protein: CASTLTERGGRETQYF. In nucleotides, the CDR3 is TGTGCCAGCACCCTAACGGAGCGGGGGGGCCGGGAGACCCAGTACTTC.

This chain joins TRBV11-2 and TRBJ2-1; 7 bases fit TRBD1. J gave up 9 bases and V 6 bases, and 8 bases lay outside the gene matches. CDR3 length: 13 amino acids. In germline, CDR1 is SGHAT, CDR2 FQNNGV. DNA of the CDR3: TGTGCCAGCAGTACCGACAGGGATTCTGAGCAGTTCTTC. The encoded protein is CASSTDRDSEQFF.

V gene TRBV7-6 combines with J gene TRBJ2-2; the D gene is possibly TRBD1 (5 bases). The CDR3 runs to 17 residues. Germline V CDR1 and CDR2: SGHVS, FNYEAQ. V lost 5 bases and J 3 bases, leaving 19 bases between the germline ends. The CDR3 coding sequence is TGTGCCAGCAGCAAGGGGCCTAGGGGCTGGGACACCGGGGAGCTGTTTTTT. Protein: CASSKGPRGWDTGELFF.

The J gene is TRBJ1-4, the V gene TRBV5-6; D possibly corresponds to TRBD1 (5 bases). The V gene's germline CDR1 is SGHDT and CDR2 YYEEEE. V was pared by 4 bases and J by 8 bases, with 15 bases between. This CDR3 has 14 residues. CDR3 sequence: CASSHRRIGEKLFF. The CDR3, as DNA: TGTGCCAGCAGCCACAGGAGAATAGGGGAAAAACTGTTTTTT.

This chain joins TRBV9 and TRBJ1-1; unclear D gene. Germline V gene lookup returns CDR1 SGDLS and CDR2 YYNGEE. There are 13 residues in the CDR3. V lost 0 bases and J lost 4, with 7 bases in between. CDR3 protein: CASSVATVTEAFF. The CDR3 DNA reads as TGTGCCAGCAGCGTAGCTACTGTCACTGAAGCTTTCTTT.

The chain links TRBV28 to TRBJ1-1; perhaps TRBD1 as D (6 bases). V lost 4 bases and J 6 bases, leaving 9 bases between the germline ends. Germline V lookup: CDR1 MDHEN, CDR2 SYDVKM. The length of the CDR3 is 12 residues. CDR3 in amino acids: CASSSGQPEAFF. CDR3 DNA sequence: TGTGCCAGCAGTTCCGGACAGCCTGAAGCTTTCTTT.

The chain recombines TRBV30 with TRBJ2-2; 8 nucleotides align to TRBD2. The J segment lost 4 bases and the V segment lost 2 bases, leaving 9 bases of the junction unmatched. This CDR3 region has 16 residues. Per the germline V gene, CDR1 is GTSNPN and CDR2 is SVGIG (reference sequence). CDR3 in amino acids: CAWSHAGGRLTGELFF. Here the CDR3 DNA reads TGTGCCTGGAGTCACGCGGGGGGCCGCCTCACCGGGGAGCTGTTTTTT.

The CDR3 spells CASSRGTSGGPSYNEQFF. Here the CDR3 DNA reads TGTGCCAGCAGCCGCGGGACTAGCGGGGGGCCGTCCTACAATGAGCAGTTCTTC. V and J are TRBV7-2 and TRBJ2-1; TRBD2 matches at 15 bases. The CDR3 is made up of 18 amino acids. Germline CDR1 is SGHTA and CDR2 is FQGNSA. V trimming: 5 bases; J trimming: 1 base; junction bases outside the gene matches: 6.

CDR3 residues: CASSPPDGGGPRQYF. In DNA form, the CDR3 reads TGTGCCAGCAGCCCACCGGACGGGGGGGGTCCCCGGCAGTACTTC. This chain links TRBV7-8 with TRBJ2-7, with 8 bases matching TRBD2. The CDR3 contains 15 residues. The germline V gene has CDR1 SGHVS and CDR2 FQNEAQ. V lost 5 bases and J lost 9; bases outside the gene matches: 15. The full variable domain, in which reference TRBV7-8 and TRBJ2-7 provide the parts outside the CDR3, is GAGVSQSPRYKVAKRGQDVALRCDPISGHVSLFWYQQALGQGPEFLTYFQNEAQLDKSGLPSDRFFAERPEGSVSTLKIQRTQQEDSAVYLCASSPPDGGGPRQYFGPGTRLTVT.

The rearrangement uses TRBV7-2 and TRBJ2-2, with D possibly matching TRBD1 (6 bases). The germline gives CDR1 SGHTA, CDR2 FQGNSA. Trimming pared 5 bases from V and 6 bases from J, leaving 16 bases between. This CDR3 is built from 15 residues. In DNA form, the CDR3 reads TGTGCCAGCAGCCAACAGGGATTCGGGGCCGGGGAGCTGTTTTTT. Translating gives CASSQQGFGAGELFF.

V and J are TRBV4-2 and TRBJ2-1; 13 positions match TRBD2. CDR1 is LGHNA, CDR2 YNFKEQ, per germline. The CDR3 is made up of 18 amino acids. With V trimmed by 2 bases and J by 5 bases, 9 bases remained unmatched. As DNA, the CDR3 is TGTGCCAGCAGCCAACAAACTAGCGGGGGGGGCCCCGACAATGAGCAGTTCTTC. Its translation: CASSQQTSGGGPDNEQFF.

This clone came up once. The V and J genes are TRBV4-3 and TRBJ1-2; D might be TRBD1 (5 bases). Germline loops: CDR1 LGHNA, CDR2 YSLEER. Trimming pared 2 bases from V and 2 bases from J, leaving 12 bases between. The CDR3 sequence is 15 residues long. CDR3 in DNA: TGCGCCAGCAGCCAATCGGGACTGGGGAACTATGGCTACACCTTC. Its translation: CASSQSGLGNYGYTF.

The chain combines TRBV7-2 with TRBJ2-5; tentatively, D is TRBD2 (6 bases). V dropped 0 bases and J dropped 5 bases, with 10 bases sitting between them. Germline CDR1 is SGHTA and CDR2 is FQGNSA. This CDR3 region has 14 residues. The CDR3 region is CASSLAPGVETQYF. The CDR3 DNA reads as TGTGCCAGCAGCTTAGCGCCGGGGGTGGAGACCCAGTACTTC.

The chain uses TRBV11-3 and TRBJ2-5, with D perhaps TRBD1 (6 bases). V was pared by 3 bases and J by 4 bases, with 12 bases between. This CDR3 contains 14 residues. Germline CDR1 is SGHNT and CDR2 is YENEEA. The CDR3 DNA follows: TGTGCCAGCAGCTTGATGGGGGCAGGAGAGACCCAGTACTTC. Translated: CASSLMGAGETQYF.

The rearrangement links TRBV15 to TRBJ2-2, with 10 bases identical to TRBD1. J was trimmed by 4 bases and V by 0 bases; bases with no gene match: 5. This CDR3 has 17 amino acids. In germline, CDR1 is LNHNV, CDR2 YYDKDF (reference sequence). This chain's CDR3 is CATSRDLTGGFTGELFF. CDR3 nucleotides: TGTGCCACCAGCAGAGATCTGACAGGGGGCTTCACCGGGGAGCTGTTTTTT.

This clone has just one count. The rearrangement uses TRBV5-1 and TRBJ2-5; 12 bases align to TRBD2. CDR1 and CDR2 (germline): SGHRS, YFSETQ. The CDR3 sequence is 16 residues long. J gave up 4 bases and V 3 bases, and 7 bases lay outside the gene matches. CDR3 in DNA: TGCGCCAGCAGCTCTCTAGCGGGGGGGCCGGGAGAGACCCAGTACTTC. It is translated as CASSSLAGGPGETQYF.

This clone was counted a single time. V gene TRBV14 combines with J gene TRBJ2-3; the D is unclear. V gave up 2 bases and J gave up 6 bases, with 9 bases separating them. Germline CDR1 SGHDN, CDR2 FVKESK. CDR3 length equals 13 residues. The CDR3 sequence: CASSQKRMDTQYF. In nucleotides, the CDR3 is TGTGCCAGCAGCCAAAAGCGTATGGATACGCAGTATTTT.

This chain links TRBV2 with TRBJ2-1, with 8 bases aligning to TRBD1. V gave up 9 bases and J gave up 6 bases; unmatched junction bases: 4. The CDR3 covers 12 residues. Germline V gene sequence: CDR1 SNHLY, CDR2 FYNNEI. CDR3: CARGDRSNEQFF. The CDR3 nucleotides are TGTGCCAGGGGGGACAGGAGCAATGAGCAGTTCTTC. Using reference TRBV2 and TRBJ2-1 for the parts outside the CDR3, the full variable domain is EPEVTQTPSHQVTQMGQEVILRCVPISNHLYFYWYRQILGQKVEFLVSFYNNEISEKSEIFDDQFSVERPDGSNFTLKIRSTKLEDSAMYFCARGDRSNEQFFGPGTRLTVL.